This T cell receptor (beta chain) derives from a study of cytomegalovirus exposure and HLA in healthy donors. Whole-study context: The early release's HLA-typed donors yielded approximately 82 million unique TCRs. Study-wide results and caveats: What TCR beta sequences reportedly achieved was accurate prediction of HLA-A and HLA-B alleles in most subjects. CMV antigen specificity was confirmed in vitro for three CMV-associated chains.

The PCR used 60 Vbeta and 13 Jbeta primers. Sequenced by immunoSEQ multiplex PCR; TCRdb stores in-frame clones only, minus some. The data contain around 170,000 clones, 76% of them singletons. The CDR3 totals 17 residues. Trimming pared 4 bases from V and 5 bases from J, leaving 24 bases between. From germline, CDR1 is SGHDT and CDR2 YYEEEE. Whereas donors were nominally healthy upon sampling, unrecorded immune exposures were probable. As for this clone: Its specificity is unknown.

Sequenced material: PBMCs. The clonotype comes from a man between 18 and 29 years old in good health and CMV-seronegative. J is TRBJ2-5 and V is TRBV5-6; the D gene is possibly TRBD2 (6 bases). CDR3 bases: TGTGCCAGCAGCCCGGGACCGGGACTCCCTCTGGGGGAGACCCAGTACTTC. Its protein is CASSPGPGLPLGETQYF. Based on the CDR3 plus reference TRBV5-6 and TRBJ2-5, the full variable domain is DAGVTQSPTHLIKTRGQQVTLRCSPKSGHDTVSWYQQALGQGPQFIFQYYEEEERQRGNFPDRFSGHQFPNYSSELNVNALLLGDSALYLCASSPGPGLPLGETQYFGPGTRLLVL.